This T cell receptor beta chain appears in the sequencing data of a study of post-analysis software for immune sequencing data. Overall study: Several disease courses (relapsing-remitting, secondary progressive and progressive-relapsing) of multiple sclerosis were included.

TCR beta libraries were prepared from cDNA with unique molecular identifiers. One entry per CDR3 protein, called by TCRdb with MiXCR from the PCR reads. The data contain approximately 730,000 distinct CDR3 sequences, roughly 27% of them singletons. V shed 8 bases and J shed 2 bases, with 15 bases lying between them. The CDR3 extends over 13 amino acids. Germline V gene sequence: CDR1 DFQATT, CDR2 SNEGSKA (reference sequence). Concerning this clonotype itself: Its antigen is currently unknown.

Overall study findings and caveats: Among five TRBV segments more frequent in patients than controls were TRBV5-6, TRBV5-1 and TRBV20-1. Samples from one preparation batch, clustered by F measure, grouped strongly together.

The source of this sequence is a girl between 10 and 17 years old with multiple sclerosis. Sequencing was performed on blood. V is TRBV20-1 and J is TRBJ1-1, with TRBD1 as a possible D gene (5 bases). The CDR3 here is CSIPGDLNTEAFF. CDR3 nucleotides: TGCAGTATACCTGGGGACTTAAACACTGAAGCTTTCTTT.